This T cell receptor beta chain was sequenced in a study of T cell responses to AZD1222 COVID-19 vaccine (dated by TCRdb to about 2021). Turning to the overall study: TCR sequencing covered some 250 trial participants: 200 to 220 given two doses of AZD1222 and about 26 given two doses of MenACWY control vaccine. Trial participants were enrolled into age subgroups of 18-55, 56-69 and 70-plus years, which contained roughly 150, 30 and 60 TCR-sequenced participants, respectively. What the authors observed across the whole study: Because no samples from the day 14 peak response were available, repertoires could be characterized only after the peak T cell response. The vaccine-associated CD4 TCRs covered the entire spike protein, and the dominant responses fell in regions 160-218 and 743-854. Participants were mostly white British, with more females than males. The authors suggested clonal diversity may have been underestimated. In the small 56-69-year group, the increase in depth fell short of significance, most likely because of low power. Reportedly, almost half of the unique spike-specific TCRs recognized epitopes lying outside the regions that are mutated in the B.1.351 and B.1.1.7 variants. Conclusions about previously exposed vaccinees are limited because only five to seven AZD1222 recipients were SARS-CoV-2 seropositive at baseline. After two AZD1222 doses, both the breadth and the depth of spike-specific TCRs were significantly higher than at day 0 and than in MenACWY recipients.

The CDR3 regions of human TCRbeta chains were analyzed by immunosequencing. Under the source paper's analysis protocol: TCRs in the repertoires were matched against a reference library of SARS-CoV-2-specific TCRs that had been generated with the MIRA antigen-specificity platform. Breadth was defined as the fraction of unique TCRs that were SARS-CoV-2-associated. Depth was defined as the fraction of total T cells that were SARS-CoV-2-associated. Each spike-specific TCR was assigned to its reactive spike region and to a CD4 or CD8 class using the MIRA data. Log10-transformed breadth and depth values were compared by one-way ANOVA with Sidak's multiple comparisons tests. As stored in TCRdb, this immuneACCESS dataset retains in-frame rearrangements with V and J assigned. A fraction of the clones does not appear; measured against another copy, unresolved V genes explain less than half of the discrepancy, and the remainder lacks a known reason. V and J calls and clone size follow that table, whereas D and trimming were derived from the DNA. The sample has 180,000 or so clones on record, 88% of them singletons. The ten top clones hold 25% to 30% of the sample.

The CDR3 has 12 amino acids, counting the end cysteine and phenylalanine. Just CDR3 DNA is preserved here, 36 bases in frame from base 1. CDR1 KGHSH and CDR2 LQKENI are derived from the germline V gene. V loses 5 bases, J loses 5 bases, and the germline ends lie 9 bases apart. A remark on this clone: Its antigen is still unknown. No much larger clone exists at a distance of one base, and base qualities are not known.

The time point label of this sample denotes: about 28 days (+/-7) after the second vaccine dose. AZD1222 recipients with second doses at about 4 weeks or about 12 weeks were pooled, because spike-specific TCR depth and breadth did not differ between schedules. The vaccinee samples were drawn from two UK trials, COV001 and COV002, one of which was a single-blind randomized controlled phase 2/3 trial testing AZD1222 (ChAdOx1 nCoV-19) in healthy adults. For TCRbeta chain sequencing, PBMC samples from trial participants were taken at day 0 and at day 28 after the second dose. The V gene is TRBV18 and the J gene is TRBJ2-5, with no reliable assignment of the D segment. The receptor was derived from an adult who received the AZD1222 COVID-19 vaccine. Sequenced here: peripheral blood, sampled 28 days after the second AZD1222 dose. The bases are TGTGCCAGCTCAGTAGACGGGGAGACCCAGTACTTC. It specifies CASSVDGETQYF.